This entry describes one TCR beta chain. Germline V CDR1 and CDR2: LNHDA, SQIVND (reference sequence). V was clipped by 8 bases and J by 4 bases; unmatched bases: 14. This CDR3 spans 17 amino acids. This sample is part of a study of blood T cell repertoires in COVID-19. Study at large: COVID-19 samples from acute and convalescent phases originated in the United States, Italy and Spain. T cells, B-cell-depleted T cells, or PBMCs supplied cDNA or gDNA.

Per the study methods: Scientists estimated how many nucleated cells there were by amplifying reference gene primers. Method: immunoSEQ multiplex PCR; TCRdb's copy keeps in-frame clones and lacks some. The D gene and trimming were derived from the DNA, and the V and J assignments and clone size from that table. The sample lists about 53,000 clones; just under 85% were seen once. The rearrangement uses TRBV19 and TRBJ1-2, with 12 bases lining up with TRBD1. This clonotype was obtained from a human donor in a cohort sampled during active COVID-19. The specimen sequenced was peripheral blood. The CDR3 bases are TGTGCCAGTCTCCTTTTGGGACAGGGGGCGTTATGCTATGGCTACACCTTC. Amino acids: CASLLLGQGALCYGYTF.